What follows are 9 T cell receptor beta chains derived from one specimen sequenced in a study of CD8 T cells in Susac syndrome. Reverse transcription of roughly 0.5 to 1 ug RNA was carried out with random hexamers. TCRdb passed the immunoSEQ multiplex PCR reads through MiXCR, listing each CDR3 protein once. The sample contains about 180,000 distinct CDR3 sequences, 85% to 95% of which appear only once. Sequencing input: CD4+ T cells from PBMCs. The receptors were sampled from a human donor with Susac syndrome.

The chain combines TRBV12-3 or TRBV12-4 with TRBJ2-5, with D maybe TRBD2 (6 bases). The CDR3 has 15 residues. The V and J ends lost 3 bases and 3 bases respectively, with 14 bases between them. The CDR3 DNA reads as TGTGCCAGCAGTTTTAGTAGCGGAGTTGAAGAGACCCAGTACTTC. Translated, it gives CASSFSSGVEETQYF.

The chain employs TRBV5-1 and TRBJ2-1; a weak D match, TRBD1 (5 bases). CDR3 size: 12 residues. V dropped 4 bases and J dropped 7 bases, with 9 bases sitting between them. Germline CDR1 SGHRS, CDR2 YFSETQ. CDR3: CASSASGNEQFF. As DNA, the CDR3 is TGCGCCAGCAGCGCCTCAGGGAATGAGCAGTTCTTC.

This chain uses TRBV6-2 or TRBV6-3 with TRBJ1-1; D gene unclear. Germline CDR1 is MNHEY and CDR2 is SVGEGT. V lost 2 bases and J lost 0, with 7 bases in between. This CDR3 contains 14 residues. CDR3 DNA sequence: TGTGCCAGCAGTTACCGGGCGATGAACACTGAAGCTTTCTTT. This sequence encodes CASSYRAMNTEAFF.

J is TRBJ2-2 and V is TRBV7-9, with D perhaps assigned TRBD1 or TRBD2 (6 bases each). Trimming cost V 6 bases and J 4 bases, with 12 bases left between them. The CDR3 is made up of 14 amino acids. Germline-derived CDR1 and CDR2 are SEHNR and FQNEAQ (reference sequence). The CDR3 sequence is CASRYGGGTGELFF. DNA for the CDR3: TGTGCCAGCAGATACGGGGGCGGCACCGGGGAGCTGTTTTTT.

V gene TRBV5-6 combines with J gene TRBJ2-1; D may be TRBD2 (6 bases). The CDR3 covers 11 residues. Germline lookup yields CDR1 SGHDT and CDR2 YYEEEE. V was trimmed by 5 bases and J by 10 bases, leaving 10 bases between them. This chain's CDR3 is CASRVRGEQFF. The CDR3 nucleotides read TGTGCCAGCAGGGTGCGGGGCGAGCAGTTCTTC.

The chain uses TRBV12-3 or TRBV12-4 and TRBJ2-2; no clear D. V lost 3 bases to trimming and J lost 8 bases, with 7 bases between them. The CDR3 runs 12 residues. The DNA for the CDR3 is TGTGCCAGCAGTTTGCCGACAGGGGAGCTGTTTTTT. As protein: CASSLPTGELFF.

The chain is built from TRBV2 and TRBJ2-3, with 9 bases that match TRBD1. The CDR3 totals 15 residues. CDR1 and CDR2 from the germline V gene are SNHLY and FYNNEI. The junction had 4 bases not matched to a gene; V was cut back by 6 bases and J by 0 bases. The CDR3 reads CASRTGQGSTDTQYF. The DNA of the CDR3 is TGTGCCAGCAGGACGGGACAGGGTAGCACAGATACGCAGTATTTT.

The chain carries TRBV7-8 and TRBJ2-3; TRBD2 matches at 8 bases. CDR3 size: 14 residues. With 6 bases clipped from V and 4 bases from J, the junction kept 6 bases outside the gene matches. Germline V CDR1 and CDR2: SGHVS, FQNEAQ. The CDR3 loop reads CASSFRRGADTQYF. The CDR3 DNA is TGTGCCAGCAGTTTCCGGCGGGGGGCAGATACGCAGTATTTT.

The chain combines TRBV29-1 with TRBJ1-5; no reliable D call. V was clipped by 1 base and J by 2 bases, with 6 bases between them. This CDR3 spans 13 amino acids. Germline CDR1 SQVTM, CDR2 ANQGSEA. The CDR3 region is CSVEGQGNQPQHF. Written as DNA, the CDR3 is TGCAGCGTTGAAGGGCAGGGCAATCAGCCCCAGCATTTT.